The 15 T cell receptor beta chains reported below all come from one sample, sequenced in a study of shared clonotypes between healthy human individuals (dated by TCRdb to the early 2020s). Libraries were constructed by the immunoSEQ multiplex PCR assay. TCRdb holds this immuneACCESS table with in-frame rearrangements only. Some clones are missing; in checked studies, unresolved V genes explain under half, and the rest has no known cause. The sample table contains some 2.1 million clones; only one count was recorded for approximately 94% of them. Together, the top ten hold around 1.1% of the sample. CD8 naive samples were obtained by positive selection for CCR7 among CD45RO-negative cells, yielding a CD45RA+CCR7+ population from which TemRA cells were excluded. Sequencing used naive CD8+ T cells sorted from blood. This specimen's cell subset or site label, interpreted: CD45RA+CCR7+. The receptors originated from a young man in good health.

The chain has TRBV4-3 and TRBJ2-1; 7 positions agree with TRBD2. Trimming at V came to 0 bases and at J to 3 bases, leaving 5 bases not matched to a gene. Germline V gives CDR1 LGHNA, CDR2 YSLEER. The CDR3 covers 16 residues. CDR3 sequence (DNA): TGCGCCAGCAGCCAAGATTTAAGCGGGAACTACAATGAGCAGTTCTTC. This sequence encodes CASSQDLSGNYNEQFF.

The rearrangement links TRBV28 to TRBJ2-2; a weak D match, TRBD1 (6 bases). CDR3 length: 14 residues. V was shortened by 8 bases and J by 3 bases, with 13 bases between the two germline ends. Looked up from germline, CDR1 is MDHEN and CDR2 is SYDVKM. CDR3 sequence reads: CASGMTGYTGELFF. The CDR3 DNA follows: TGTGCCAGCGGGATGACAGGTTACACCGGGGAGCTGTTTTTT.

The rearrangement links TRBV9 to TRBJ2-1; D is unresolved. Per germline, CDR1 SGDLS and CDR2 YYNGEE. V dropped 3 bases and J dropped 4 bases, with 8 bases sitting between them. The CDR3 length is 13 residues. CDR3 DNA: TGTGCCAGCAGCGCGGAAACTTACAATGAGCAGTTCTTC. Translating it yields CASSAETYNEQFF.

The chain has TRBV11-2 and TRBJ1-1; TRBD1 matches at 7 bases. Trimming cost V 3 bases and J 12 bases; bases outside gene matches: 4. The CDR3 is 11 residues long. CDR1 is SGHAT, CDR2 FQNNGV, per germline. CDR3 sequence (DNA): TGTGCCAGCAGCTTCGACAGGGCTCCTTTCTTT. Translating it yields CASSFDRAPFF.

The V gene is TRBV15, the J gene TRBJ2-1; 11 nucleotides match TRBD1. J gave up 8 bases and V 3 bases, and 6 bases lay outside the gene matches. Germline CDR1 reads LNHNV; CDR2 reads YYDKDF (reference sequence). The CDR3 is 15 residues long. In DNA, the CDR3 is TGTGCCACCAGCAGTGGACAGGGGGCTTACGATGAGCAGTTCTTC. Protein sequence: CATSSGQGAYDEQFF.

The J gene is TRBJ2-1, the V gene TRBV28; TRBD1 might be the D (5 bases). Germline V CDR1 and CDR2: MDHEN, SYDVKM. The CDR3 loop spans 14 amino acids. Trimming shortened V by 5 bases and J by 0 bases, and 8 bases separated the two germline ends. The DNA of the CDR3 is TGTGCCAGCAGTCTGGACATCTCCTACAATGAGCAGTTCTTC. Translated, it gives CASSLDISYNEQFF. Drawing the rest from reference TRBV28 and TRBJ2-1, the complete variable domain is DVKVTQSSRYLVKRTGEKVFLECVQDMDHENMFWYRQDPGLGLRLIYFSYDVKMKEKGDIPEGYSVSREKKERFSLILESASTNQTSMYLCASSLDISYNEQFFGPGTRLTVL.

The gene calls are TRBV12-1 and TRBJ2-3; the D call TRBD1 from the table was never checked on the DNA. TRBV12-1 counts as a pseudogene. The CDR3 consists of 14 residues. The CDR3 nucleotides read TGTGCCAGCAGCTGCCGACAGGGGTCAGATACGCAGTATTTT. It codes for CASSCRQGSDTQYF.

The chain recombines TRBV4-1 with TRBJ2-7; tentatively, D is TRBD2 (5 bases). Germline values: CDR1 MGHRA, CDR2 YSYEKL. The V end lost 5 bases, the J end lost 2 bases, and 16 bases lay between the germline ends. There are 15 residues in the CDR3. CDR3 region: CASSYFLGSTYEQYF. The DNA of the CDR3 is TGCGCCAGCAGCTACTTTTTGGGGAGTACCTACGAGCAGTACTTC.

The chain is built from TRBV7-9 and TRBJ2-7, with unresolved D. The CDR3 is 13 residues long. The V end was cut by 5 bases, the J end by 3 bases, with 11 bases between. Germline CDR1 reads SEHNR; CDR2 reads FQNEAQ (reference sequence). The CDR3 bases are TGTGCCAGCAGCGACGAATGGAGCTACGAGCAGTACTTC. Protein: CASSDEWSYEQYF. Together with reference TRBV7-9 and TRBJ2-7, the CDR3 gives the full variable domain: DTGVSQNPRHKITKRGQNVTFRCDPISEHNRLYWYRQTLGQGPEFLTYFQNEAQLEKSRLLSDRFSAERPKGSFSTLEIQRTEQGDSAMYLCASSDEWSYEQYFGPGTRLTVT.

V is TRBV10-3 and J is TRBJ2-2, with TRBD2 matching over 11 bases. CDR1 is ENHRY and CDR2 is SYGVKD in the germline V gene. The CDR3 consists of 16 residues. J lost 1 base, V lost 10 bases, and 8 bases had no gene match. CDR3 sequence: CATQMTSGKNTGELFF. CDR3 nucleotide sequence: TGTGCCACCCAGATGACTAGCGGGAAGAACACCGGGGAGCTGTTTTTT.

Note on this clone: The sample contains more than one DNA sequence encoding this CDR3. CDR3 region: CASSLSGAGYEQYF. CDR3 nucleotide sequence: TGTGCCAGCAGTTTATCTGGGGCGGGCTACGAGCAGTACTTC. The chain joins TRBV27 to TRBJ2-7; D tentatively reads TRBD1 or TRBD2 (5 bases each). The CDR3 sequence is 14 residues long. Trimming took off 0 bases at V and 3 bases at J, with 9 bases between the two ends. Germline CDR1 and CDR2: MNHEY and SMNVEV (reference sequence).

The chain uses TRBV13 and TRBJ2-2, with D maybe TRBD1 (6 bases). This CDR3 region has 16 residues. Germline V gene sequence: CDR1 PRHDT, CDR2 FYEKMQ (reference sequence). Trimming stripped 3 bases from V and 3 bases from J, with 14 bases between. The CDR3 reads CASSFSSGTHTGELFF. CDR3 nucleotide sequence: TGTGCCAGCAGCTTTTCCTCCGGGACACACACCGGGGAGCTGTTTTTT.

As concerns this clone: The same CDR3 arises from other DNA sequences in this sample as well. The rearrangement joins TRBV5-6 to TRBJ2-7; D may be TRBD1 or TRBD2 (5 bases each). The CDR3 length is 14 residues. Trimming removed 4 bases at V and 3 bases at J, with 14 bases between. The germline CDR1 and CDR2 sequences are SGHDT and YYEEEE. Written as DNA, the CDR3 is TGTGCCAGCAGCCCTGGGACGGGCGTCTACGAGCAGTACTTC. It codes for CASSPGTGVYEQYF.

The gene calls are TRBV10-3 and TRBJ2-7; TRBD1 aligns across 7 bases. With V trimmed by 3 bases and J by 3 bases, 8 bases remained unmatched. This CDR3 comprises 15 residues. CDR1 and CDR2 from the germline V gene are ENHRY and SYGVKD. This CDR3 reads CAISEFFRDSYEQYF. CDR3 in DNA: TGTGCCATCAGTGAATTCTTCCGGGACAGCTACGAGCAGTACTTC.

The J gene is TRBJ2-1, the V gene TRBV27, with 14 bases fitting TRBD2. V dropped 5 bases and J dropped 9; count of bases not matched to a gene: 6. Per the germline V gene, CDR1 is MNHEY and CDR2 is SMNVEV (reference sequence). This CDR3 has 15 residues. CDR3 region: CASSAGTSGRVEQFF. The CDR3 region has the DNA TGTGCCAGCAGTGCCGGGACTAGCGGGAGAGTTGAGCAGTTCTTC.